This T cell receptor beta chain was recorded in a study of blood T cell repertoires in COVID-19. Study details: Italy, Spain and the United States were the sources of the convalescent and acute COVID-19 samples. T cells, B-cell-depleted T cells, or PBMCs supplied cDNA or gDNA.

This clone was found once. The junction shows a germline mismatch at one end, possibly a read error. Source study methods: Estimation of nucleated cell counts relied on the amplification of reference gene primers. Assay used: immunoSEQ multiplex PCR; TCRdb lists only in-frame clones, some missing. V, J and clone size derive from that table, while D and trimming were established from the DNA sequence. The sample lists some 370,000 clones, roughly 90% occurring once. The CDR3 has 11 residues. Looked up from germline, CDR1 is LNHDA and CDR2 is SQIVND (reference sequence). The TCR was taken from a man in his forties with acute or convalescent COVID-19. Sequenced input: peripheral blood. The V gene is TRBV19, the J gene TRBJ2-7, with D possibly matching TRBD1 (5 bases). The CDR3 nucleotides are TGTGCCAGTAGTGATATTGCGACAGTAAGGTTC. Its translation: CASSDIATVRF.